The subject of this entry is one T cell receptor (beta chain). Its antigen remains unidentified. J was trimmed by 0 bases and V by 5 bases; bases with no gene match: 16. The CDR3 contains 18 residues. Germline V gene lookup returns CDR1 GTSNPN and CDR2 SVGIG (reference sequence). The data derive from a study of shared clonotypes between healthy human individuals. Study summary: Contributing individuals were a couple of females and three males aged 18 to 49.

Naive-designated CD8 cells lacked CD45RO, were positively enriched for CCR7, and omitted terminally differentiated effector memory CD45RA+ cells. Sorted subsets were amplified in replicate PCRs using 150 to 250 ng DNA, around 30,000 T cell genomes. Only in-frame clones appear in the TCRdb table, and some are missing; sequencing was by immunoSEQ multiplex PCR. The sample gives roughly 850,000 clones, around 96% of which show up once; around 0.25% is in the top ten. Whole-study findings and limits: The sampled material consisted only of blood, and tissue repertoires are likely to differ. Non-shared clonotypes displayed generation probabilities falling below those of clonotypes present in all four donors.

The genes are TRBV30 and TRBJ2-3; 8 nucleotides match TRBD2. Sequenced input: naive CD8+ T cells sorted from blood. This clonotype originated in a man aged 25 to 40 in good health. This CDR3 reads CAWVGLAPKIPSTDTQYF. For the CDR3, the DNA is TGTGCCTGGGTTGGACTAGCTCCAAAAATACCTAGCACAGATACGCAGTATTTT.